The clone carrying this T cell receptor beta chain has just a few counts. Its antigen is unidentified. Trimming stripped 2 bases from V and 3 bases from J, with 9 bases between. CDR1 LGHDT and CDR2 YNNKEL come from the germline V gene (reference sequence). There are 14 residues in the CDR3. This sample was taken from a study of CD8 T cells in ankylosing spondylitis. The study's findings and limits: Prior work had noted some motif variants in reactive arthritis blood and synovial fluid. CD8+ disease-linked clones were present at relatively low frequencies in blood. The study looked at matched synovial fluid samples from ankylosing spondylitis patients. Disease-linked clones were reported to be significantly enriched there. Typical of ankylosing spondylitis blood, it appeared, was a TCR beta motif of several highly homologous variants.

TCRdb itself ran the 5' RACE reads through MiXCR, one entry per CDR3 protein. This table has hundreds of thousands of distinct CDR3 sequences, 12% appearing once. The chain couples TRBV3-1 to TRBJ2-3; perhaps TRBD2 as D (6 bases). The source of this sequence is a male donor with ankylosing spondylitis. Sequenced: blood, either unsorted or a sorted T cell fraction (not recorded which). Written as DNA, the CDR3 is TGTGCCAGCAGCCAATACGGGAGTACAGATACGCAGTATTTT. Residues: CASSQYGSTDTQYF.